This passage covers 5 T cell receptor beta chains from one sample sequenced in a study of T cells in Graves' hyperthyroidism and ophthalmopathy. From RNA transcripts, TCR beta CDR3 regions were amplified. The HTBI primer set drove a first-round RT-PCR of the TCR CDR3. TCRdb recomputed calls from the multiplex PCR reads with MiXCR, one row per CDR3 protein. The table lists roughly 130,000 distinct CDR3 sequences, roughly a fifth of them singletons. The specimen was blood. Source of these receptors: a woman between 50 and 59 years old with Graves' hyperthyroidism that later progressed to Graves' ophthalmopathy.

This clonotype has ten or more counts. V gene TRBV28 combines with J gene TRBJ1-2; no clear D. Germline V gives CDR1 MDHEN, CDR2 SYDVKM. Trimming took off 7 bases at V and 1 base at J, with 7 bases between the two ends. The CDR3 covers 12 residues. The CDR3 region is CASNTVNYGYTF. The CDR3 coding sequence is TGTGCCAGCAACACCGTTAACTATGGCTACACCTTC.

This clonotype was observed at least ten times. The rearrangement links TRBV19 to TRBJ2-7; 8 positions agree with TRBD1. Germline trimming cut 7 bases from V and 1 base from J; bases unmatched to any gene: 12. The CDR3 covers 16 residues. CDR1 is LNHDA and CDR2 is SQIVND in the germline V gene (reference sequence). DNA of the CDR3: TGTGCCAGTAAGCTTCAGCTTGGACAGGGATCCTACGAGCAGTACTTC. Translated, it gives CASKLQLGQGSYEQYF.

This clonotype was recorded many times. The V and J genes are TRBV28 and TRBJ1-5; D may be TRBD1 (6 bases). Trimming stripped 4 bases from V and 0 bases from J, with 10 bases between. Looked up from germline, CDR1 is MDHEN and CDR2 is SYDVKM. The CDR3 is 15 residues long. The CDR3 here is CASSYGQFSNQPQHF. The CDR3 DNA reads TGTGCCAGCAGTTATGGACAGTTTAGCAATCAGCCCCAGCATTTT.

The chain joins TRBV12-3 or TRBV12-4 to TRBJ1-4, with D unresolved. The CDR3 is 14 residues long. V lost 3 bases and J 8 bases, leaving 13 bases between the germline ends. CDR3 in DNA: TGTGCCAGCAGTTTTGTGGCAGCTCGGGAAAAACTGTTTTTT. Its translation: CASSFVAAREKLFF.

In this sample, this clonotype turned up many times. The genes are TRBV27 and TRBJ2-7; no clear D. Germline V gives CDR1 MNHEY, CDR2 SMNVEV (reference sequence). The CDR3 contains 14 residues. Trimming took off 5 bases at V and 3 bases at J, with 14 bases between the two ends. CDR3 amino acids: CASSLRPILYEQYF. In DNA, the CDR3 is TGTGCCAGCAGTCTCCGCCCGATACTCTACGAGCAGTACTTC.